This T cell receptor (beta chain) derives from a study of blood T cell repertoires in COVID-19. Trimming cost V 10 bases and J 1 base, with 19 bases left between them. Per germline, CDR1 LNHDA and CDR2 SQIVND (reference sequence). The CDR3 has 15 amino acids. Authors' analysis steps: Estimation of nucleated cell counts relied on the amplification of reference gene primers. Profiled with immunoSEQ multiplex PCR; TCRdb holds only in-frame clones, not every one. The DNA was the basis for D and trimming; V, J and clone size are from that table. In the table there are around 130,000 clones, 70% to 90% of which are singletons. This clone was counted a single time.

The rearrangement uses TRBV19 and TRBJ1-1; possibly TRBD1 for D (6 bases). The sample consisted of peripheral blood. This clonotype was obtained from a woman of 80 years or more with acute or convalescent COVID-19. This CDR3 is CATKPQGYQNTEAFF. The CDR3 region has the DNA TGTGCCACAAAACCTCAGGGGTATCAGAACACTGAAGCTTTCTTT.